This T cell receptor beta chain was identified during a study of blood T cell repertoires in COVID-19. Study-wide background: Collection of acute and convalescent COVID-19 samples took place in the United States, Italy and Spain.

In the authors' workflow: Researchers report that nucleated cell counts were estimated from reference gene primer amplification. Libraries were prepared by immunoSEQ multiplex PCR; TCRdb keeps only in-frame clonotypes and omits some of them. The V and J calls and clone size come from that table; D and trimming were worked out from the DNA. The sample carries about 65,000 clones, roughly four fifths recorded once. CDR1 is SGHRS and CDR2 is YFSETQ in the germline V gene. This CDR3 has 13 residues. V lost 5 bases and J 2 bases, leaving 10 bases between the germline ends. This chain connects TRBV5-1 to TRBJ1-2, with unresolved D. The sample was peripheral blood. This receptor was obtained from a man at least 80 years old with acute or convalescent COVID-19. CDR3 sequence: CASRRDGNYGYTF. The CDR3 DNA follows: TGCGCCAGCAGGAGGGATGGCAACTATGGCTACACCTTC.